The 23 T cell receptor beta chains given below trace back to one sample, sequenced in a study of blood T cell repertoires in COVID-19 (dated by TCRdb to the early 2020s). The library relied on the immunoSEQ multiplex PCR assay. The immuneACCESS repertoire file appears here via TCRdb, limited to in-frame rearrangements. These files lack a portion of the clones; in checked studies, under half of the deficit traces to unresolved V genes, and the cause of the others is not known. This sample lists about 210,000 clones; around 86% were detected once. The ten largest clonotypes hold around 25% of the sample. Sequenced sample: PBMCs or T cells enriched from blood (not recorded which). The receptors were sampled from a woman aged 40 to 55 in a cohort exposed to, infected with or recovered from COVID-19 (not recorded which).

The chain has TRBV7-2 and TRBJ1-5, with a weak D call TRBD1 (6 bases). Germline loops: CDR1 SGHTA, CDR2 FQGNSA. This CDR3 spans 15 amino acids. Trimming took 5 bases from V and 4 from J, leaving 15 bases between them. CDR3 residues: CASSATGFSNQPQHF. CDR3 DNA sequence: TGTGCCAGCAGCGCCACAGGGTTTTCGAATCAGCCCCAGCATTTT.

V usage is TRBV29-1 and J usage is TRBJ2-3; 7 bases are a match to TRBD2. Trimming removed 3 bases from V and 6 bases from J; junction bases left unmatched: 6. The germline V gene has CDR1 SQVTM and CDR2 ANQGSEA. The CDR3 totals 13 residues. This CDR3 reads CSVEGGRADTQYF. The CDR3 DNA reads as TGCAGCGTTGAGGGCGGGAGAGCCGATACGCAGTATTTT.

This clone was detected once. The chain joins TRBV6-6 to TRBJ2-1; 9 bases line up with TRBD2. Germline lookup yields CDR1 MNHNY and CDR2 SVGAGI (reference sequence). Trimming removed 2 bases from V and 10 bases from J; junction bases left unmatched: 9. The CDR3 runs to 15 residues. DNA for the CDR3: TGTGCCAGCAGTTACCGGCGGGAGGGGAACTTGGAGCAGTTCTTC. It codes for CASSYRREGNLEQFF.

For the CDR3, the DNA is TGTGCCAGCAGTGAAGCGTTAGCCTTCGGGGGACTGTACGAGCAGTACTTC. As protein: CASSEALAFGGLYEQYF. This rearrangement joins TRBV6-1 to TRBJ2-7; a weak D match, TRBD2 (6 bases). Germline V CDR1 and CDR2: MNHNS, SASEGT. The CDR3 sequence is 17 residues long. Trimming removed 0 bases at V and 4 bases at J, with 19 bases between.

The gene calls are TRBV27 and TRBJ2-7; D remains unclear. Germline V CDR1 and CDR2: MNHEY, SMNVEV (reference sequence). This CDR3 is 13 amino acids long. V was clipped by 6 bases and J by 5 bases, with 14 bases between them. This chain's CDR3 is CASSGRYVNEQYF. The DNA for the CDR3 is TGTGCCAGCAGCGGCAGGTATGTCAACGAGCAGTACTTC.

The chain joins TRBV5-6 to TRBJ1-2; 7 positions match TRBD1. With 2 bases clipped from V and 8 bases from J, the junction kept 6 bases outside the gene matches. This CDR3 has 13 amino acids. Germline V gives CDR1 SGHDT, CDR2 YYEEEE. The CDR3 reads CASSLQGPRGYTF. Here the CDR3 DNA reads TGTGCCAGCAGCTTACAGGGGCCGAGGGGCTACACCTTC.

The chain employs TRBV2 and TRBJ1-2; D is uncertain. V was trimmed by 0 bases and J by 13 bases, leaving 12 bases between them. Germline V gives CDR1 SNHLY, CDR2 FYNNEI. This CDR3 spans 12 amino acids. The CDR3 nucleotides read TGTGCCAGCAGTGAAGCGCTTCGAGGGAGCACCTTC. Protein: CASSEALRGSTF.

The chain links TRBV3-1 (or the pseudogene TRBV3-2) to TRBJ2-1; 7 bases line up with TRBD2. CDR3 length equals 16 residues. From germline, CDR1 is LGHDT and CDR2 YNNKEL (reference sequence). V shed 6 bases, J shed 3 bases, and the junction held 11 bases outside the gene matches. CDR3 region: CASSREDSGNYNEQFF. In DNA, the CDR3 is TGTGCCAGCAGTCGGGAGGATAGCGGAAACTACAATGAGCAGTTCTTC.

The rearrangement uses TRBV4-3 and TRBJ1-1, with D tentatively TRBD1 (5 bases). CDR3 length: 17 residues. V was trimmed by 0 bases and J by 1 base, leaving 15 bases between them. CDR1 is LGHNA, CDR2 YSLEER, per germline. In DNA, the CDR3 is TGCGCCAGCAGCCAAGATATCGACAGAGCGAGGAACACTGAAGCTTTCTTT. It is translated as CASSQDIDRARNTEAFF.

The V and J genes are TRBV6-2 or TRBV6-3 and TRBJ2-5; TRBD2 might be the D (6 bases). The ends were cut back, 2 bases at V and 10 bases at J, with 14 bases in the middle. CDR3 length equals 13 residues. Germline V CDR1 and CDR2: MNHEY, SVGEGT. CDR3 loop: CASSYRGLRDQYF. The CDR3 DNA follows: TGTGCCAGCAGTTACCGGGGACTTAGGGACCAGTACTTC.

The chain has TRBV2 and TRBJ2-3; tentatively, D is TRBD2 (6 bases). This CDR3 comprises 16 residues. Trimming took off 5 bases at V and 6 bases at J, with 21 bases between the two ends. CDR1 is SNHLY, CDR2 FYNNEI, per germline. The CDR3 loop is CASSRGGDPRADTQYF. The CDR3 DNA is TGTGCCAGCAGTCGCGGCGGGGACCCCCGAGCGGATACGCAGTATTTT.

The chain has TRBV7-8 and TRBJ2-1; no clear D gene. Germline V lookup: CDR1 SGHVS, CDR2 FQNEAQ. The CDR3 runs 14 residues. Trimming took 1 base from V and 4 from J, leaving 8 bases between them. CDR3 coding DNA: TGTGCCAGCAGCTTAGTGGTTGCGTACAATGAGCAGTTCTTC. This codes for CASSLVVAYNEQFF.

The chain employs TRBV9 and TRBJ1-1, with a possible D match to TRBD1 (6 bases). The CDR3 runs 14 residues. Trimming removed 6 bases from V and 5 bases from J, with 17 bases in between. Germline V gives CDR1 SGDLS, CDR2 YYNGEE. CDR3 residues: CASTRGGAETEAFF. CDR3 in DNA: TGTGCCAGCACCCGAGGGGGGGCAGAGACTGAAGCTTTCTTT.

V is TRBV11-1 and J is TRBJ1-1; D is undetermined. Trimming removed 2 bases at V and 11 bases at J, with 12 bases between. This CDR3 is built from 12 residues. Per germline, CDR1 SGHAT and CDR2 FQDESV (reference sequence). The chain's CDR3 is CASSLWEERAFF. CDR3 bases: TGTGCCAGCAGCTTATGGGAGGAGAGGGCTTTCTTT.

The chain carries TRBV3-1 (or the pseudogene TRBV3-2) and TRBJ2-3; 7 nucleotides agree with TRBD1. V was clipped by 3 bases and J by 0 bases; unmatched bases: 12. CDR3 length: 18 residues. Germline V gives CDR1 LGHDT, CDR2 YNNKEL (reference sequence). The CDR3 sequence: CASSHKEGADSSTDTQYF. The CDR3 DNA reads TGTGCCAGCAGCCACAAAGAGGGGGCAGACAGTAGCACAGATACGCAGTATTTT.

In DNA, the CDR3 is TGTGCCAGCAGCTTGTGGGGGGTGGATCAGCCCCAGCATTTT. It yields the protein CASSLWGVDQPQHF. This chain uses TRBV5-5 with TRBJ1-5; weak D call: TRBD1 (5 bases). Trimming took off 1 base at V and 5 bases at J, with 10 bases between the two ends. CDR1 is SGHKS and CDR2 is YYEKEE in the germline V gene (reference sequence). There are 14 residues in the CDR3.

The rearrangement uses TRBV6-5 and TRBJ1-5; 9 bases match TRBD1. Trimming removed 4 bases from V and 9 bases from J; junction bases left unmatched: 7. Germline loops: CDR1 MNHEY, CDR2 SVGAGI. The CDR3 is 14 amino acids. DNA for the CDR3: TGTGCCAGCAGTTGGGGACAGGGACCCGGGCCCCAGCATTTT. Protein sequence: CASSWGQGPGPQHF.

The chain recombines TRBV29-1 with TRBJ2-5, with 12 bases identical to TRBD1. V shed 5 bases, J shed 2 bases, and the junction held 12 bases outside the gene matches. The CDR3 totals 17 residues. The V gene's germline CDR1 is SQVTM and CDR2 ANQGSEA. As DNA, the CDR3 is TGCAGCGTTACCGGGACAGGGGGCAATCGATATCAAGAGACCCAGTACTTC. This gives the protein CSVTGTGGNRYQETQYF.

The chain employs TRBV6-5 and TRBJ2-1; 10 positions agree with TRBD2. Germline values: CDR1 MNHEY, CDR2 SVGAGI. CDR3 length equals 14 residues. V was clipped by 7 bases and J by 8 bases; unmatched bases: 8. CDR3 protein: CASKAAGGNHEQFF. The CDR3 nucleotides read TGTGCCAGCAAAGCAGCGGGGGGGAACCATGAGCAGTTCTTC.

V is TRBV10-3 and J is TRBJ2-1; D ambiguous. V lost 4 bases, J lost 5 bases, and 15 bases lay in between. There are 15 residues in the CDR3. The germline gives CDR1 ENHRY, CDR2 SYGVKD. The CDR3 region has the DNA TGTGCCATCAGTGTTGAGCTGTTGGTTGACAATGAGCAGTTCTTC. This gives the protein CAISVELLVDNEQFF.

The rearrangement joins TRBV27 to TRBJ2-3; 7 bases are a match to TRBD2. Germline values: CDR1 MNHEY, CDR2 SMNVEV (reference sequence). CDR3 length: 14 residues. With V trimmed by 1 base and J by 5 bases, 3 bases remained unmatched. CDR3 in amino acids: CASSLWEGGDTQYF. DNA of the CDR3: TGTGCCAGCAGTTTATGGGAGGGCGGAGATACGCAGTATTTT.

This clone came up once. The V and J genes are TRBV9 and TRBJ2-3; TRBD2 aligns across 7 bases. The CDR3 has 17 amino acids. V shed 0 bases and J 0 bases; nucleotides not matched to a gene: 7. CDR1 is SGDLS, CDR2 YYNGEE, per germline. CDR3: CASSVGGAGESTDTQYF. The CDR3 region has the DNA TGTGCCAGCAGCGTAGGAGGGGCGGGGGAGAGCACAGATACGCAGTATTTT.

The chain's CDR3 is CASSLSKLQETQYF. The DNA for the CDR3 is TGTGCCAGCAGTTTATCGAAACTCCAAGAGACCCAGTACTTC. The V gene is TRBV27, the J gene TRBJ2-5, with unresolved D. CDR3 size: 14 residues. V lost 0 bases to trimming and J lost 1 base, with 6 bases between them. CDR1 is MNHEY, CDR2 SMNVEV, per germline (reference sequence).